These T cell receptor beta chains were read from a single sample in a study of blood T cell repertoires in COVID-19. Sequencing used immunoSEQ multiplex PCR; TCRdb keeps in-frame clones, though not all of them. The sample includes about 84,000 clones, 76% seen only once; the top ten take 6.5% to 9%. The sample taken for sequencing was peripheral blood. All receptors come from a man between 65 and 85 years old with acute or convalescent COVID-19. CDR3s include the opening cysteine and the closing phenylalanine or tryptophan. D genes are given only for firm matches. Clone sizes are given selectively: once, few, many, or a class where the clone is expanded.

v_call,j_call,clone_size,cdr3_length,d_call,cdr3_nt,cdr3_aa
TRBV19,TRBJ2-3,NA,15,TRBD1,TGTGCCAGTAGTCCAGGGGACAGGTCGACAGATACGCAGTATTTT,CASSPGDRSTDTQYF
TRBV7-2,TRBJ1-4,many,14,NA,TGTGCCAGCAGCTTAGGGGGAGCGGATGAAAAACTGTTTTTT,CASSLGGADEKLFF
TRBV19,TRBJ1-5,NA,16,NA,TGTGCCAGTAGTATAGATATGACAGCTACTAATCAGCCCCAGCATTTT,CASSIDMTATNQPQHF
TRBV7-9,TRBJ2-3,few,16,NA,TGTGCCAGCAGCCGCGGGGGCCCTCCTGGCACAGATACGCAGTATTTT,CASSRGGPPGTDTQYF
TRBV6-5,TRBJ2-5,NA,12,NA,TGTGCCAGCAGTAAAAGAGGAGAGACCCAGTACTTC,CASSKRGETQYF
TRBV3-1/TRBV3-2,TRBJ2-7,NA,14,TRBD1,TGTGCCAGCAGACAGGGGCAAAGCTCCTACGAGCAGTACTTC,CASRQGQSSYEQYF
TRBV7-8,TRBJ1-1,NA,15,NA,TGTGCCAGCAACGCCGGTATGGCAGGGAACACTGAAGCTTTCTTT,CASNAGMAGNTEAFF
TRBV5-5,TRBJ1-1,NA,14,TRBD1,TGTGCCAGCAGCTTATGGACAGGGGACACTGAAGCTTTCTTT,CASSLWTGDTEAFF
TRBV4-1,TRBJ2-2,NA,16,TRBD2,TGCGCCAGCAGCCATCAGTTTGGCGGGAGAACCGGGGAGCTGTTTTTT,CASSHQFGGRTGELFF
TRBV6-1,TRBJ1-5,NA,16,TRBD1,TGTGCCAGCAGTGAAAATAACAGGGGGAGCAATCAGCCCCAGCATTTT,CASSENNRGSNQPQHF
TRBV28,TRBJ1-2,NA,19,TRBD1,TGTGCCAGCATCACCTCGGGAGGACAGGGCCGCGTTGGGGGAGGAGGCTACACCTTC,CASITSGGQGRVGGGGYTF
TRBV6-5,TRBJ1-1,NA,13,NA,TGTGCCAGCAGGTTAGAGATGAACACTGAAGCTTTCTTT,CASRLEMNTEAFF
TRBV5-1,TRBJ1-1,NA,19,NA,TGCGCCAGCAGCTTGGCCGATCCTTGGGAGGGGGAATATATCGCTGAAGCTTTCTTT,CASSLADPWEGEYIAEAFF
TRBV5-1,TRBJ1-1,once,14,NA,TGCGCCAGCAGCTTGAGTCCAGGTCCCACTGAAGCTTTCTTT,CASSLSPGPTEAFF
TRBV29-1,TRBJ1-1,NA,12,NA,TGCAGCGTTCCCCGGGGGAACACTGAAGCTTTCTTT,CSVPRGNTEAFF
TRBV6-5,TRBJ1-5,few,14,NA,TGTGCCAGCAGAGGGGAAGGGCCCAATCAGCCCCAGCATTTT,CASRGEGPNQPQHF
TRBV7-8,TRBJ1-4,NA,15,TRBD1,TGTGCCAGCAGCTTAAGGACAGGTCCTAATGAAAAACTGTTTTTT,CASSLRTGPNEKLFF
TRBV5-4,TRBJ2-3,NA,16,NA,TGTGCCAGCAGCTTGATGACGGGGAGGATCCCAGATACGCAGTATTTT,CASSLMTGRIPDTQYF
TRBV6-5,TRBJ2-7,NA,15,TRBD1,TGTGCCAGCAGTTCTGGACAGGGGTATGGATACGAGCAGTACTTC,CASSSGQGYGYEQYF
TRBV7-2,TRBJ2-1,NA,14,NA,TGTGCCAGCAGCTTAGATTGGGGAGCGGATGAGCAGTTCTTC,CASSLDWGADEQFF
TRBV28,TRBJ2-4,NA,15,NA,TGTGCCAGCAGTACCCTTCCCGGGGGTACAAACATTCAGTACTTC,CASSTLPGGTNIQYF
TRBV24-1,TRBJ1-2,many,14,NA,TGTGCCACCAGTGCGACAGTAGCTAACTATGGCTACACCTTC,CATSATVANYGYTF